This TCR beta chain was recorded in a study of blood T cell repertoires in COVID-19. Study in general: COVID-19 samples from acute and convalescent phases originated in the United States, Italy and Spain. Sample material is recorded as cDNA or gDNA derived from T cells, B-cell-depleted T cells, or PBMCs.

Original processing notes: Reference gene primers were amplified, and this amplification served to estimate nucleated cell counts. Sequencing was performed with immunoSEQ multiplex PCR; in TCRdb, only in-frame clones are kept and a portion is missing. The V and J calls and the clone size are those of that table, but D and trimming were determined from the DNA. This sample has roughly 60,000 clones, with 70% to 90% found just once. In its sample, this clone was seen a few times. CDR1 is LNHDA and CDR2 is SQIVND in the germline V gene (reference sequence). This CDR3 contains 16 residues. Trimming took off 5 bases at V and 2 bases at J, with 16 bases between the two ends.

The clonotype was recovered from a human donor in a cohort sampled during active COVID-19. The source material was peripheral blood. J is TRBJ2-1 and V is TRBV19; a weak D match, TRBD2 (6 bases). The CDR3 loop reads CASSRSGGTPYNEQFF. CDR3 sequence (DNA): TGTGCCAGTAGTCGTAGCGGTGGGACCCCCTACAATGAGCAGTTCTTC.